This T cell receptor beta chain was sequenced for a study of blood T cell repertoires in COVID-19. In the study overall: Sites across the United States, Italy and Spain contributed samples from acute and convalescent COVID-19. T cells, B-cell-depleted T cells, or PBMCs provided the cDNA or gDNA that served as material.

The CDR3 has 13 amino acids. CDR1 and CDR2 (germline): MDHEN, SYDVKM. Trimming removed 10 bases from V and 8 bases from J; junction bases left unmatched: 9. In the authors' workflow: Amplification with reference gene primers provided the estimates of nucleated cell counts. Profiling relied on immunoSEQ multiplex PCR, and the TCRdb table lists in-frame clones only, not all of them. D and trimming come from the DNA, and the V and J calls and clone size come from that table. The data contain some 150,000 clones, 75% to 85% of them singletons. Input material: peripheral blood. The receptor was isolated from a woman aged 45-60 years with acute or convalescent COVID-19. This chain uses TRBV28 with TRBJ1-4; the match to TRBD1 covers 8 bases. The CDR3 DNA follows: TGTGCCACCCTGGACAGGGCAAGCGAAAAACTGTTTTTT. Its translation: CATLDRASEKLFF.